This T cell receptor (beta chain) was found in a study of technical replicates of blood from several donors. The table came from immunoSEQ multiplex PCR; TCRdb's copy has only in-frame clones and leaves some out. The sample has about 100,000 clones, roughly 96% seen once. The sequence derives from a human donor in good health. What was sequenced was T cells isolated from PBMCs.

CDR3 nucleotide sequence: TGTGCCAGCAGCACCCGGGACAAGAACAATTCACCCCTCCACTTT. Its translation: CASSTRDKNNSPLHF. The J gene is TRBJ1-6, the V gene TRBV5-6; D is perhaps TRBD1 (6 bases). Trimming stripped 4 bases from V and 7 bases from J, with 15 bases between. Germline V gives CDR1 SGHDT, CDR2 YYEEEE. The CDR3 totals 15 residues.